The sequence of this T cell receptor (beta chain) was determined in a study of CD8 T cells in Susac syndrome. An input of roughly 0.5 to 1 ug of RNA was subjected to reverse transcription using random hexamers. The authors amplified TCR beta CDR3 across 54 Vbeta and 13 Jbeta using immunoSEQ multiplex PCR. TCRdb re-analysed the immunoSEQ multiplex PCR reads in MiXCR, keeping a single row per CDR3 protein. The sample lists over 130,000 distinct CDR3 sequences; 95% were seen once. Trimming left V 0 bases short and J 5 bases short, with 6 bases between. The V gene's germline CDR1 is LGHNA and CDR2 YSLEER. CDR3 length: 13 amino acids.

The chain combines TRBV4-3 with TRBJ2-3; D possibly corresponds to TRBD2 (5 bases). The sequenced sample was CD4+ T cells from PBMCs. This sequence originates from a human donor with multiple sclerosis. The CDR3 region is CASSQDGRDTQYF. CDR3 nucleotide sequence: TGCGCCAGCAGCCAAGATGGGAGAGATACGCAGTATTTT.